This T cell receptor beta chain was sequenced for a study of blood T cell repertoires in COVID-19. Looking at the study overall: Acute-phase and convalescent COVID-19 samples originated in the United States, Italy and Spain. Sources were T cells, B-cell-depleted T cells, or PBMCs; the material itself was cDNA or gDNA.

In the original workflow: Reference gene primer amplification yielded estimated nucleated cell counts. Using immunoSEQ multiplex PCR, the repertoire was profiled, and TCRdb retains in-frame clones only, with some absent. V and J calls and clone size are those listed in that table; D and trimming were worked out from the DNA. The data show 140,000 to 150,000 clones, 80% to 90% seen once. V lost 3 bases to trimming and J lost 0 bases, with 15 bases between them. Per germline, CDR1 SNHLY and CDR2 FYNNEI. This CDR3 contains 17 residues. The chain couples TRBV2 to TRBJ1-3; TRBD1 is a possible D gene (5 bases). The source material was peripheral blood. The receptor comes from a woman between 45 and 60 years old with acute or convalescent COVID-19. CDR3 sequence: CASSDRTRQISGNTIYF. The CDR3 nucleotides read TGTGCCAGCAGTGATAGGACTAGACAGATCTCTGGAAACACCATATATTTT.